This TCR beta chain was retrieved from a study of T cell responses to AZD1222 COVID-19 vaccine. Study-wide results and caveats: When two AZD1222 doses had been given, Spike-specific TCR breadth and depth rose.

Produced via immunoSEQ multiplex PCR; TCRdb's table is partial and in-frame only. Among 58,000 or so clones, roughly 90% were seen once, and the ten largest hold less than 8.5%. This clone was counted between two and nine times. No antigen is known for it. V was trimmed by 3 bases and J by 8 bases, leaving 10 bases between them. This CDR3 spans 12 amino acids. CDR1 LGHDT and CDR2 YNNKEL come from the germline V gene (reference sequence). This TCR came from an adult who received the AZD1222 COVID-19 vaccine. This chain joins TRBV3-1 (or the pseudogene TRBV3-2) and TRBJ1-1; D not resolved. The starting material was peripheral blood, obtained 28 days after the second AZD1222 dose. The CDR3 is CASSQTGREAFF. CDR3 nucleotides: TGTGCCAGCAGCCAGACCGGGAGGGAAGCTTTCTTT.